What follows are 22 T cell receptor beta chains derived from one specimen sequenced in a study of blood T cell repertoires in COVID-19. TCRdb's table, derived via immunoSEQ multiplex PCR, lists solely in-frame clones and lacks some. The data show 200,000 to 300,000 clones, about 85% seen once. The specimen was peripheral blood. Source of these receptors: an older woman with active or convalescent COVID-19.

As DNA, the CDR3 is TGTGCCAGTAGTCCCAAGCTCGCCACTGAAGCTTTCTTT. This gives the protein CASSPKLATEAFF. The rearrangement links TRBV19 to TRBJ1-1; D not resolved. Trimming took 5 bases from V and 4 from J, leaving 11 bases between them. Germline CDR1 is LNHDA and CDR2 is SQIVND (reference sequence). The CDR3 consists of 13 residues.

The rearrangement uses TRBV3-1 (or the pseudogene TRBV3-2) and TRBJ2-3; D possibly corresponds to TRBD2 (5 bases). This CDR3 has 15 amino acids. The V gene lost 1 base and the J gene lost 4 bases, with 12 bases spanning the gap. The V gene's germline CDR1 is LGHDT and CDR2 YNNKEL (reference sequence). CDR3 in amino acids: CASSQGPVGADTQYF. The DNA of the CDR3 is TGTGCCAGCAGCCAAGGTCCAGTCGGGGCAGATACGCAGTATTTT.

The chain joins TRBV10-2 to TRBJ1-3; TRBD1 matches 9 bases. Losses at the gene ends were 8 bases for V and 4 bases for J; bases not matched to a gene: 6. The CDR3 consists of 14 residues. The germline gives CDR1 WSHSY, CDR2 SAAADI. CDR3 sequence: CASGTGFGGNTIYF. For the CDR3, the DNA is TGCGCCAGCGGGACAGGGTTTGGGGGAAACACCATATATTTT.

This clone was detected ten times or more. The J gene is TRBJ2-2, the V gene TRBV30; D may be TRBD1 (5 bases). V lost 3 bases to trimming and J lost 3 bases, with 8 bases between them. This CDR3 spans 13 amino acids. The germline gives CDR1 GTSNPN, CDR2 SVGIG (reference sequence). CDR3 residues: CAWRGHYTGELFF. Written as DNA, the CDR3 is TGTGCCTGGAGAGGACACTACACCGGGGAGCTGTTTTTT.

The chain has TRBV5-1 and TRBJ2-1; 14 nucleotides agree with TRBD2. The CDR3 loop spans 15 amino acids. J was trimmed by 7 bases and V by 0 bases; bases with no gene match: 0. Germline V gene lookup returns CDR1 SGHRS and CDR2 YFSETQ. CDR3 in amino acids: CASSLGLAGGNEQFF. The CDR3 nucleotides read TGCGCCAGCAGCTTGGGACTAGCGGGAGGGAATGAGCAGTTCTTC.

The CDR3 DNA sequence: TGTGCCAGCAGGCGACTAGCGGGGGGCGACACCGGGGAGCTGTTTTTT. Its translation is CASRRLAGGDTGELFF. The V call is TRBV7-6, the J call TRBJ2-2; 13 bases align to TRBD2. The CDR3 extends over 16 amino acids. Looked up from germline, CDR1 is SGHVS and CDR2 is FNYEAQ. J gave up 3 bases and V 6 bases, and 4 bases lay outside the gene matches. The full variable domain, in which reference TRBV7-6 and TRBJ2-2 provide the parts outside the CDR3, is GAGVSQSPRYKVTKRGQDVALRCDPISGHVSLYWYRQALGQGPEFLTYFNYEAQQDKSGLPNDRFSAERPEGSISTLTIQRTEQRDSAMYRCASRRLAGGDTGELFFGEGSRLTVL.

The chain couples TRBV24-1 to TRBJ2-7; TRBD2 agrees at 9 bases. V dropped 2 bases and J dropped 7; count of bases not matched to a gene: 11. Germline V gene lookup returns CDR1 KGHDR and CDR2 SFDVKD. This CDR3 has 16 residues. The CDR3 DNA sequence: TGTGCCACCAGTGATTCTGAGGGACTAGCTCGTGGGGAGCAGTACTTC. Encoded protein: CATSDSEGLARGEQYF.

This rearrangement joins TRBV6-5 to TRBJ2-7, with D possibly matching TRBD1 (6 bases). The germline gives CDR1 MNHEY, CDR2 SVGAGI. The CDR3 runs 13 residues. V gave up 4 bases and J gave up 6 bases, with 13 bases separating them. In DNA form, the CDR3 reads TGTGCCAGCAGTTCCACAGGGTACGGCGAGCAGTACTTC. Translated: CASSSTGYGEQYF.

This clone has only one observation. V usage is TRBV10-1 and J usage is TRBJ2-1; 15 bases fit TRBD2. The V segment lost 3 bases and the J segment 7 bases; nucleotides outside the gene matches: 7. The CDR3 spans 17 residues. Germline values: CDR1 WNHNN, CDR2 SYGVQD (reference sequence). CDR3 residues: CASSDPGLAGGWNEQFF. CDR3 DNA sequence: TGCGCCAGCAGTGACCCCGGACTAGCGGGAGGGTGGAATGAGCAGTTCTTC.

The chain recombines TRBV19 with TRBJ1-6, with 8 bases that match TRBD1. J was trimmed by 14 bases and V by 6 bases; bases with no gene match: 9. This CDR3 is 13 amino acids long. Germline V CDR1 and CDR2: LNHDA, SQIVND (reference sequence). CDR3 amino acids: CASRGQGIWALHF. The CDR3 DNA reads TGTGCCAGTAGAGGACAGGGCATTTGGGCCCTCCACTTT.

This clone was found once. The rearrangement uses TRBV9 and TRBJ2-7; 7 positions match TRBD1. From germline, CDR1 is SGDLS and CDR2 YYNGEE. The CDR3 totals 15 residues. The J segment lost 1 base and the V segment lost 3 bases, leaving 7 bases of the junction unmatched. CDR3 nucleotide sequence: TGTGCCAGCAGCGGAAGACAGGGTGCATCCTACGAGCAGTACGTC. Translated: CASSGRQGASYEQYV.

This rearrangement joins TRBV27 to TRBJ2-1; D may be TRBD2 (5 bases). Trimming took off 6 bases at V and 5 bases at J, with 17 bases between the two ends. Per germline, CDR1 MNHEY and CDR2 SMNVEV (reference sequence). The CDR3 length is 15 residues. The CDR3 loop reads CASRTEGGRDNEQFF. The CDR3 DNA reads as TGTGCCAGCAGGACTGAGGGTGGAAGAGACAATGAGCAGTTCTTC.

This chain uses TRBV11-3 with TRBJ2-5; TRBD1 matches 8 bases. V was pared by 5 bases and J by 2 bases, with 4 bases of the junction left unmatched. In germline, CDR1 is SGHNT, CDR2 YENEEA. The CDR3 is 14 amino acids. CDR3 amino acids: CASSIHRGQETQYF. The CDR3 nucleotides are TGTGCCAGCAGCATACACAGGGGGCAAGAGACCCAGTACTTC.

The chain has TRBV5-1 and TRBJ2-1; 11 bases fit TRBD2. After removal of 5 bases from V and 0 bases from J, the junction contained 4 bases not matched to a gene. The CDR3 has 16 residues. CDR1 and CDR2 from the germline V gene are SGHRS and YFSETQ. CDR3 DNA: TGCGCCAGCAGGGGGGGGACTAGCGGCTCCTACAATGAGCAGTTCTTC. This encodes CASRGGTSGSYNEQFF.

This chain links TRBV10-3 with TRBJ1-6, with 7 bases lining up with TRBD1. The CDR3 covers 15 residues. CDR1 is ENHRY, CDR2 SYGVKD, per germline. J was trimmed by 5 bases and V by 6 bases; bases with no gene match: 7. The CDR3 DNA reads as TGTGCCATCAGGAAGGGGGCCGGGGATAATTCACCCCTCCACTTT. Its translation is CAIRKGAGDNSPLHF.

This chain connects TRBV6-5 to TRBJ1-2; D unclear. CDR1 MNHEY and CDR2 SVGAGI come from the germline V gene. V lost 4 bases and J lost 2, with 14 bases in between. The CDR3 is made up of 15 amino acids. CDR3 DNA: TGTGCCAGCAGTTCTCCTTATGGCAGGAACTATGGCTACACCTTC. Protein: CASSSPYGRNYGYTF.

The rearrangement uses TRBV19 and TRBJ2-1; 7 bases agree with TRBD2. The ends lost 4 bases at V and 0 bases at J; junction bases unmatched: 6. This CDR3 has 16 amino acids. In germline, CDR1 is LNHDA, CDR2 SQIVND (reference sequence). The CDR3 DNA reads as TGTGCCAGTAGTAGGATACTAGCGACCTCCTACAATGAGCAGTTCTTC. This translates into CASSRILATSYNEQFF.

The chain joins TRBV18 to TRBJ2-7, with D perhaps matching TRBD2 (6 bases). V shed 3 bases and J shed 2 bases, with 11 bases lying between them. Germline V gene sequence: CDR1 KGHSH, CDR2 LQKENI. The CDR3 covers 14 residues. CDR3 loop: CASSPGLDTYEQYF. The CDR3 DNA sequence: TGTGCCAGCTCACCGGGACTCGATACCTACGAGCAGTACTTC.

The sample holds a few counts of this clone. The V and J genes are TRBV14 and TRBJ1-1; no definite D call. This CDR3 has 15 amino acids. V lost 0 bases and J 5 bases, leaving 13 bases between the germline ends. The germline CDR1 and CDR2 sequences are SGHDN and FVKESK. CDR3 region: CASSQDGPLKTEAFF. As DNA, the CDR3 is TGTGCCAGCAGCCAAGATGGCCCGCTTAAGACTGAAGCTTTCTTT.

In its sample, this clone was seen once. The V call is TRBV4-1, the J call TRBJ2-7, with 14 bases aligning to TRBD2. The CDR3 runs 17 residues. The trim removed 4 bases at V and 4 bases at J, leaving 9 bases unmatched. Germline CDR1 reads MGHRA; CDR2 reads YSYEKL. The chain's CDR3 is CASSPPPTSGRGYEQYF. The CDR3 DNA reads TGCGCCAGCAGCCCTCCCCCGACTAGCGGGAGGGGGTACGAGCAGTACTTC.

V and J are TRBV5-1 and TRBJ2-2; TRBD1 matches at 10 bases. The trim removed 4 bases at V and 3 bases at J, leaving 6 bases unmatched. CDR1 is SGHRS, CDR2 YFSETQ, per germline. The CDR3 is made up of 16 amino acids. CDR3 in DNA: TGCGCCAGCAGCCCGAGGGACAGGGGAGACACCGGGGAGCTGTTTTTT. It is translated as CASSPRDRGDTGELFF.

This clone was picked up one time. The rearrangement links TRBV3-1 (or the pseudogene TRBV3-2) to TRBJ2-2; the D gene is possibly TRBD2 (6 bases). There are 16 residues in the CDR3. The V gene's germline CDR1 is LGHDT and CDR2 YNNKEL (reference sequence). Trimming cost V 0 bases and J 0 bases, with 8 bases left between them. As DNA, the CDR3 is TGTGCCAGCAGCCAAGATATAGCGGCGAACACCGGGGAGCTGTTTTTT. Protein: CASSQDIAANTGELFF.